The 15 T cell receptor beta chains listed next were all sequenced from one sample in a study of tumor and adjacent non-tumor tissue in lung cancer. The library came from three nested PCR rounds adapted from ARM-PCR protocols. TCRdb re-analysed the multiplex PCR reads in MiXCR, keeping a single row per CDR3 protein. The sample lists about 75,000 distinct CDR3 sequences; around four fifths were seen once. No cell sorting was done before RNA was extracted from the tissue. Sequencing was performed on lung tumor tissue. These receptors originate from a woman in her fifties or sixties with non-small cell lung cancer.

This clonotype has a single count. The chain recombines TRBV5-4 with TRBJ1-2; unclear D gene. This CDR3 has 15 amino acids. CDR1 SGHNT and CDR2 YYREEE come from the germline V gene (reference sequence). The CDR3 protein is CVTSGSRVRAMARTF. CDR3 coding DNA: TGTGTCACCAGCGGATCTCGCGTGAGAGCTATGGCTAGGACCTTC.

A note on this clonotype: No conserved phenylalanine or tryptophan ends this CDR3, so it is likely a read error. This chain joins TRBV28 and TRBJ2-7, with 7 bases aligning to TRBD2. Trimming cost V 5 bases and J 10 bases; bases outside gene matches: 14. In germline, CDR1 is MDHEN, CDR2 SYDVKM. The CDR3 has 14 residues. Here the CDR3 reads CASSEGDGRYEQYL. For the CDR3, the DNA is TGTGCCAGCAGTGAGGGAGACGGGAGGTATGAACAGTACTTA.

Remarks on this clonotype: No conserved phenylalanine or tryptophan is present at the end of the CDR3, so a read error is the likely explanation. The chain employs TRBV12-3 or TRBV12-4 and TRBJ2-5; the D call may be TRBD1 or TRBD2 (5 bases each). The CDR3 extends over 14 amino acids. This chain's CDR3 is CASSLSFGGEAQYY. CDR3 bases: TGTGCCAGTAGTTTGTCCTTTGGGGGAGAGGCCCAGTACTAC.

Regarding this clonotype: Germline is not matched at one junction end, which may reflect a read error. The J gene is TRBJ2-1, the V gene TRBV7-9, with D tentatively TRBD2 (6 bases). Per the germline V gene, CDR1 is SEHNR and CDR2 is FQNEAQ (reference sequence). The CDR3 has 15 amino acids. The CDR3 loop reads CASSSRTTTYNEQFF. The CDR3 DNA is TGTGCGAGCAGCTCGAGGACTACCACCTACAATGAGCAGTTCTTC.

This clonotype was picked up many times. V gene TRBV25-1 combines with J gene TRBJ2-3; TRBD2 aligns across 8 bases. The germline V gene has CDR1 MGHDK and CDR2 SYGVNS. This CDR3 is 16 amino acids long. Trimming removed 3 bases from V and 5 bases from J; junction bases left unmatched: 10. CDR3 amino acids: CASSESLAGHVDTQYF. Written as DNA, the CDR3 is TGTGCCAGCAGTGAGTCCCTAGCGGGCCATGTAGATACGCAGTATTTT.

A word on this clonotype: One junction end does not reproduce the germline sequence, and a read error may be involved. The chain uses TRBV11-2 and TRBJ2-3; D is uncertain. The CDR3 runs 13 residues. Germline V gene lookup returns CDR1 SGHAT and CDR2 FQNNGV. This chain's CDR3 is CASSLDWVDTQYF. Here the CDR3 DNA reads TGTGCGAGCAGCTTAGATTGGGTAGATACGCAGTATTTT.

In its sample, this clonotype was seen many times. The chain joins TRBV7-8 to TRBJ2-1, with a weak D call TRBD2 (6 bases). With 4 bases removed from V and 7 bases from J, the gap between germline ends came to 14 bases. CDR3 length: 14 residues. In germline, CDR1 is SGHVS, CDR2 FQNEAQ. As DNA, the CDR3 is TGTGCCAGCAGCTCTGACCCCGGGAGAAATGAGCAGTTCTTC. Its translation is CASSSDPGRNEQFF.

This clonotype has just a few counts. Sequence at one end of the junction differs from germline and may be a read error. The rearrangement uses TRBV10-1 and TRBJ2-1; 9 bases fit TRBD1. This CDR3 is built from 14 residues. Germline V gene data show CDR1 as WNHNN and CDR2 as SYGVQD (reference sequence). The CDR3 spells CAISRDRVSNEQFF. The CDR3 coding sequence is TGTGCCATCAGTCGGGACAGGGTTAGCAATGAGCAGTTCTTC.

On this clonotype itself: This may stem from a read error, because a much larger clone lies one nucleotide away. CDR3 loop: CASSLGQFPTDMQYF. The CDR3 DNA sequence: TGTGCCAGCAGCTTAGGACAGTTCCCCACAGATATGCAGTATTTT. The rearrangement joins TRBV7-9 to TRBJ2-3; D is possibly TRBD1 (5 bases). CDR1 and CDR2 from the germline V gene are SEHNR and FQNEAQ (reference sequence). This CDR3 has 15 amino acids.

For this clonotype: The junction and the germline gene differ at one end; a read error may be behind it. This chain links TRBV6-2 or TRBV6-3 with TRBJ2-2; 8 nucleotides line up with TRBD1. Germline V gene data show CDR1 as MNHEY and CDR2 as SVGEGT. This CDR3 spans 15 amino acids. This chain's CDR3 is CASSRGQGNTGELFF. The CDR3 DNA reads TGCGCCAGCAGTCGCGGACAGGGGAACACCGGGGAGCTGTTTTTT.

Note on this clonotype: One junction end disagrees with the germline gene, perhaps due to a read error. The gene calls are TRBV11-2 and TRBJ2-5; D is undetermined. Germline V lookup: CDR1 SGHAT, CDR2 FQNNGV. The CDR3 runs to 14 residues. The CDR3 coding sequence is TGTGCCAACAGCTTAAACGGAGTTCAAGAGACACAGTATTTC. The encoded protein is CANSLNGVQETQYF.

As to this clonotype: A read error may account for a junction end that differs from germline. The chain links TRBV29-1 to TRBJ2-3; weak D call: TRBD2 (7 bases). This CDR3 comprises 18 residues. The germline CDR1 and CDR2 sequences are SQVTM and ANQGSEA. CDR3 sequence reads: CSVEDPIMHGGHTDTQYF. Here the CDR3 DNA reads TGCAGCGTTGAAGATCCTATAATGCACGGGGGGCACACAGATACGCAATATTTT.

This clonotype was seen at least ten times. CDR3 DNA: TGCGCCAGCAGCTTGGCCGAGGAGTCCTACAATGAGCAGTTCTTC. Residues: CASSLAEESYNEQFF. This sequence joins TRBV5-1 and TRBJ2-1, with D unresolved. The germline V gene has CDR1 SGHRS and CDR2 YFSETQ. Trimming took 0 bases from V and 1 from J, leaving 8 bases between them. The CDR3 spans 15 residues.

This clonotype occurred many times. V gene TRBV14 combines with J gene TRBJ2-4; tentatively, D is TRBD1 or TRBD2 (5 bases each). Germline V lookup: CDR1 SGHDN, CDR2 FVKESK. Trimming took off 5 bases at V and 0 bases at J, with 17 bases between the two ends. This CDR3 has 17 amino acids. CDR3 DNA sequence: TGTGCCAGCAGCGGGACGGTGACTCCCCTAGCCAAAAACATTCAGTACTTC. This codes for CASSGTVTPLAKNIQYF.

Remarks on this clonotype: A read error may account for a junction end that differs from germline. This chain uses TRBV11-3 with TRBJ2-1; the D gene is possibly TRBD2 (5 bases). CDR1 is SGHNT, CDR2 YENEEA, per germline. The CDR3 covers 13 residues. The CDR3 coding sequence is TGTGCCAGCAACTTAGGAGGATACAATGAGCGGTTCTTC. Translation: CASNLGGYNERFF.